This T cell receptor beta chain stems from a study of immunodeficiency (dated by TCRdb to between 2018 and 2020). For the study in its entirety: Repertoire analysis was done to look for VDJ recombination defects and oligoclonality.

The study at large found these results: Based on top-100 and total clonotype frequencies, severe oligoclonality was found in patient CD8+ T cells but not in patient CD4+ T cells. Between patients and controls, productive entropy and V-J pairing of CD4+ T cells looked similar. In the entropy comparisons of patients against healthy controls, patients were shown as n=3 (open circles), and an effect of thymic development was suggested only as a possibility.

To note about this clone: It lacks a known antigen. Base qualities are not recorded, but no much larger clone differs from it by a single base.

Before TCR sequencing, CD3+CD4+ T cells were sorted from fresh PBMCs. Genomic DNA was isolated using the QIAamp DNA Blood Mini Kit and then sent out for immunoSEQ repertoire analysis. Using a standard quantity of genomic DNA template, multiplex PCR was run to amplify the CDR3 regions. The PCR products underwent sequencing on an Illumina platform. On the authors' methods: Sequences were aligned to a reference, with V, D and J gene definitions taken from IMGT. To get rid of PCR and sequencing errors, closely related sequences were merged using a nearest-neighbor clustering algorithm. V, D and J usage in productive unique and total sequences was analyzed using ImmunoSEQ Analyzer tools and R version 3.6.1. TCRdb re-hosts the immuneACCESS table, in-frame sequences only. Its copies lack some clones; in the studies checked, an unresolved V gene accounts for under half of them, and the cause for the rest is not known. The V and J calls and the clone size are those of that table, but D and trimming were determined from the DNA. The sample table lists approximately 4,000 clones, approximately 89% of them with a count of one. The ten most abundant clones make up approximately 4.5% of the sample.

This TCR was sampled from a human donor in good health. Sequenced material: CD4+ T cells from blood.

The nucleotide sequence reads as follows: TGTGCCAGCAGCTTCGGGAATGCGGGGAATGAGCAGTTCTTC. This encodes CASSFGNAGNEQFF. The chain is assembled from TRBV7-9 and TRBJ2-1; the D gene is perhaps TRBD2, on 6 matching bases. CDR1 SEHNR and CDR2 FQNEAQ were looked up in the germline V gene (reference sequence). The CDR3 runs 14 residues from the cysteine to the phenylalanine. This entry keeps only the CDR3 DNA: 42 bases, framed from base 1. A distance of 13 bases separates the germline ends of V and J, which lose 3 bases and 7 bases respectively. Extended through the reference TRBV7-9 and TRBJ2-1 proteins, this CDR3 yields the full variable domain: DTGVSQNPRHKITKRGQNVTFRCDPISEHNRLYWYRQTLGQGPEFLTYFQNEAQLEKSRLLSDRFSAERPKGSFSTLEIQRTEQGDSAMYLCASSFGNAGNEQFFGPGTRLTVL.